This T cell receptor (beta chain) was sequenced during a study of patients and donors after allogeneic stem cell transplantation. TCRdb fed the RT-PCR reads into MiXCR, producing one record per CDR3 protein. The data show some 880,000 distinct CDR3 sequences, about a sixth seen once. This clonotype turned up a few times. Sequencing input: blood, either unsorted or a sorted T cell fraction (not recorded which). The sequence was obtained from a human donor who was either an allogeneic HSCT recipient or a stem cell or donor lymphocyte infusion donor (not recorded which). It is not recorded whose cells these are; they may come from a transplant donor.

Here the CDR3 DNA reads TGCGCCAGCAGCCAGCGGATCAGCATGAACACTGAAGCTTTCTTT. The encoded protein is CASSQRISMNTEAFF. V usage is TRBV4-1 and J usage is TRBJ1-1; no clear D. This CDR3 spans 15 amino acids. From germline, CDR1 is MGHRA and CDR2 YSYEKL. Trimming shortened V by 3 bases and J by 0 bases, and 11 bases separated the two germline ends.